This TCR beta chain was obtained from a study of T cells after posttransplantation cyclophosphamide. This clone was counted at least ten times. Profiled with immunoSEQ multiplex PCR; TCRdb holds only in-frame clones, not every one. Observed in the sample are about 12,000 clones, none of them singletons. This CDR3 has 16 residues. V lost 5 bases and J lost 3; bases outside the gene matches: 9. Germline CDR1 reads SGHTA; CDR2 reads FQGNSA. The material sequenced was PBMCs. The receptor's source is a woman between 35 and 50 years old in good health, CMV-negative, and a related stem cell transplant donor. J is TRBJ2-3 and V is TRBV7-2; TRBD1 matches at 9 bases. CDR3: CASSRRTGELTDTQYF. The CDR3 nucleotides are TGTGCCAGCAGCCGGCGGACAGGGGAATTGACAGATACGCAGTATTTT.